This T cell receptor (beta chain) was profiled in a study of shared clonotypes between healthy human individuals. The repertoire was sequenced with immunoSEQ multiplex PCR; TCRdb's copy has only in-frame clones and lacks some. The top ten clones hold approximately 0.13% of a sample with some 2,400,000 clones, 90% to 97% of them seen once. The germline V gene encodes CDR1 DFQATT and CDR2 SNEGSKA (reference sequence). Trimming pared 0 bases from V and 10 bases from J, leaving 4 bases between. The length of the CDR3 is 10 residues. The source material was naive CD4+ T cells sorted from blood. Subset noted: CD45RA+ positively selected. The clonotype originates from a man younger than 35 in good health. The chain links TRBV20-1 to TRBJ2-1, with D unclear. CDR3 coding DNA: TGCAGTGCTAGAGATGGGGAGCAGTTCTTC. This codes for CSARDGEQFF.